One sample yielded the 19 T cell receptor beta chains listed below, sequenced in a study of cytomegalovirus exposure and HLA in healthy donors. Use of 60 Vbeta and 13 Jbeta primers characterized the PCR. Generated by immunoSEQ multiplex PCR, the TCRdb table keeps only in-frame clones and is missing some. The sample includes 200,000 or so clones, approximately 84% of them seen just once. The material sequenced was PBMCs. The receptor set was obtained from a man between 50 and 59 years old in good health and CMV-seronegative.

This clone was seen just once. The chain links TRBV27 to TRBJ1-1; no definite D call. Germline assignment: CDR1 MNHEY and CDR2 SMNVEV (reference sequence). The V end lost 4 bases, the J end lost 1 base, and 10 bases lay between the germline ends. The CDR3 has 14 amino acids. CDR3 sequence reads: CASSSTPGNTEAFF. In DNA, the CDR3 is TGTGCCAGCAGTTCAACGCCAGGGAACACTGAAGCTTTCTTT.

This chain links TRBV10-3 with TRBJ1-3, with D maybe TRBD1 (6 bases). The V end lost 10 bases, the J end lost 1 base, and 8 bases lay between the germline ends. This CDR3 is 12 amino acids long. Germline CDR1 reads ENHRY; CDR2 reads SYGVKD. CDR3: CATTGSGNTIYF. Written as DNA, the CDR3 is TGTGCCACCACAGGGTCTGGAAACACCATATATTTT.

The chain uses TRBV5-1 and TRBJ1-2; 8 bases agree with TRBD1. J was trimmed by 7 bases and V by 4 bases; bases with no gene match: 12. The CDR3 length is 15 residues. The germline V gene has CDR1 SGHRS and CDR2 YFSETQ. CDR3 sequence reads: CASSDSPGTGVGYTF. Written as DNA, the CDR3 is TGCGCCAGCAGCGATTCTCCCGGGACAGGAGTTGGCTACACCTTC.

In its sample, this clone was seen once. This chain connects TRBV5-6 to TRBJ1-2; 8 bases are shared with TRBD1. Unmatched junction bases numbered 10, after V lost 4 bases and J lost 8 bases. The germline V gene encodes CDR1 SGHDT and CDR2 YYEEEE. The CDR3 extends over 14 amino acids. CDR3 sequence reads: CASSLGQASPGYTF. CDR3 coding DNA: TGTGCCAGCAGCCTGGGACAGGCCTCCCCCGGCTACACCTTC.

The V gene is TRBV19, the J gene TRBJ2-2; TRBD2 matches 10 bases. Trimming at V came to 5 bases and at J to 0 bases, leaving 3 bases not matched to a gene. The CDR3 length is 16 residues. Per the germline V gene, CDR1 is LNHDA and CDR2 is SQIVND (reference sequence). The DNA for the CDR3 is TGTGCCAGTAGTCCAGCGGGGGGGTCGAACACCGGGGAGCTGTTTTTT. Its translation: CASSPAGGSNTGELFF.

This chain links TRBV16 with TRBJ1-1; D perhaps matches TRBD1 (6 bases). CDR1 and CDR2 (germline): KGHSY, FQNENV. The V end lost 2 bases, the J end lost 4 bases, and 11 bases lay between the germline ends. The CDR3 covers 14 residues. This chain's CDR3 is CASSQKGGVTEAFF. The CDR3 DNA sequence: TGTGCCAGCAGCCAAAAAGGGGGGGTCACTGAAGCTTTCTTT.

J is TRBJ2-1 and V is TRBV9; 12 bases align to TRBD2. The J segment lost 8 bases and the V segment lost 3 bases, leaving 3 bases of the junction unmatched. Germline CDR1 reads SGDLS; CDR2 reads YYNGEE. This CDR3 comprises 14 residues. For the CDR3, the DNA is TGTGCCAGCAGCGCTAGCGGGGGGGCCTATGAGCAGTTCTTC. Its protein product is CASSASGGAYEQFF.

The V gene is TRBV15, the J gene TRBJ1-5; D gene uncertain. Between the trimmed V and J ends, which lost 0 bases and 5 bases, there was a span of 11 bases. The CDR3 length is 15 residues. CDR1 and CDR2 from the germline V gene are LNHNV and YYDKDF (reference sequence). The CDR3 DNA is TGTGCCACCAGCAGAGATATGGGAGGGTATCAGCCCCAGCATTTT. Its translation is CATSRDMGGYQPQHF.

This chain uses TRBV5-1 with TRBJ1-4; TRBD1 might be the D (6 bases). Germline CDR1 and CDR2: SGHRS and YFSETQ. V dropped 2 bases and J dropped 0 bases, with 11 bases sitting between them. CDR3 length: 16 residues. The CDR3: CASSFGTSATNEKLFF. The DNA of the CDR3 is TGCGCCAGCAGCTTCGGGACAAGTGCAACTAATGAAAAACTGTTTTTT.

The count of this clone is one. This rearrangement joins TRBV30 to TRBJ2-3; tentative D call: TRBD2 (7 bases). Germline V lookup: CDR1 GTSNPN, CDR2 SVGIG (reference sequence). This CDR3 contains 10 residues. Trimming removed 8 bases at V and 8 bases at J, with 11 bases between. CDR3 region: CAGGGGTQYF. The DNA for the CDR3 is TGTGCCGGAGGGGGGGGTACGCAGTATTTT.

The chain couples TRBV16 to TRBJ1-1, with a weak D call TRBD1 (5 bases). Germline-derived CDR1 and CDR2 are KGHSY and FQNENV. This CDR3 spans 16 amino acids. Trimming stripped 0 bases from V and 1 base from J, with 12 bases between. This CDR3 reads CASSQSEKGKNTEAFF. In DNA form, the CDR3 reads TGTGCCAGCAGCCAATCAGAAAAGGGGAAGAACACTGAAGCTTTCTTT.

This clone was counted once. This CDR3 reads CASNTGIGELFF. CDR3 bases: TGTGCCAGTAACACGGGAATCGGGGAGCTGTTTTTT. The chain uses TRBV19 and TRBJ2-2; possible D gene TRBD2, 5 bases. The CDR3 contains 12 residues. Looked up from germline, CDR1 is LNHDA and CDR2 is SQIVND (reference sequence). Trimming cost V 7 bases and J 7 bases, with 10 bases left between them.

V usage is TRBV5-1 and J usage is TRBJ2-5, with 9 bases lining up with TRBD2. This CDR3 has 16 residues. Germline trimming cut 0 bases from V and 4 bases from J; bases unmatched to any gene: 7. Germline loops: CDR1 SGHRS, CDR2 YFSETQ. The CDR3 loop reads CASSLVRGGLGETQYF. In DNA, the CDR3 is TGCGCCAGCAGCTTGGTGCGGGGGGGCCTGGGAGAGACCCAGTACTTC.

The chain couples TRBV5-1 to TRBJ1-2, with 10 bases that match TRBD1. The J segment lost 4 bases and the V segment lost 4 bases, leaving 7 bases of the junction unmatched. This CDR3 comprises 15 residues. Per germline, CDR1 SGHRS and CDR2 YFSETQ. The DNA for the CDR3 is TGCGCCAGCAGCGCGACAGGGGGCATCCTCTATGGCTACACCTTC. The encoded protein is CASSATGGILYGYTF.

V and J are TRBV11-2 and TRBJ2-7, with TRBD1 identical over 8 bases. CDR1 and CDR2 from the germline V gene are SGHAT and FQNNGV. V lost 5 bases and J lost 4; bases outside the gene matches: 7. This CDR3 has 14 residues. DNA of the CDR3: TGTGCCAGCAGCCACGACAGGGGAGGATACGAGCAGTACTTC. This codes for CASSHDRGGYEQYF.

This clone has a handful of counts. The V gene is TRBV29-1, the J gene TRBJ1-4, with D maybe TRBD1 (5 bases). The germline V gene encodes CDR1 SQVTM and CDR2 ANQGSEA. This CDR3 comprises 12 residues. The ends were cut back, 7 bases at V and 12 bases at J, with 18 bases in the middle. Here the CDR3 reads CSAQGPQGQLFF. CDR3 coding DNA: TGCAGCGCCCAGGGCCCCCAGGGCCAACTGTTTTTT.

The chain carries TRBV15 and TRBJ1-2; D gene ambiguous. This CDR3 has 12 residues. Germline V gene data show CDR1 as LNHNV and CDR2 as YYDKDF (reference sequence). Trimming pared 0 bases from V and 14 bases from J, leaving 13 bases between. The CDR3 protein is CATSRDLGRDTF. CDR3 nucleotide sequence: TGTGCCACCAGCAGAGATCTAGGGAGGGATACCTTC.

The chain uses TRBV27 and TRBJ2-7; 7 bases line up with TRBD1. CDR3 size: 15 residues. Germline values: CDR1 MNHEY, CDR2 SMNVEV (reference sequence). The V segment lost 7 bases and the J segment 5 bases; nucleotides outside the gene matches: 14. The chain's CDR3 is CASKQGPTVIHEQYF. The CDR3 DNA reads TGTGCCAGCAAACAGGGGCCCACGGTCATCCACGAGCAGTACTTC.

V and J are TRBV11-1 and TRBJ1-1; no firm D call. The CDR3 totals 15 residues. The V end lost 1 base, the J end lost 1 base, and 10 bases lay between the germline ends. Germline V gene data show CDR1 as SGHAT and CDR2 as FQDESV (reference sequence). CDR3 bases: TGTGCCAGCAGCTTAGTTTCCAGGAAGAACACTGAAGCTTTCTTT. It translates to CASSLVSRKNTEAFF.